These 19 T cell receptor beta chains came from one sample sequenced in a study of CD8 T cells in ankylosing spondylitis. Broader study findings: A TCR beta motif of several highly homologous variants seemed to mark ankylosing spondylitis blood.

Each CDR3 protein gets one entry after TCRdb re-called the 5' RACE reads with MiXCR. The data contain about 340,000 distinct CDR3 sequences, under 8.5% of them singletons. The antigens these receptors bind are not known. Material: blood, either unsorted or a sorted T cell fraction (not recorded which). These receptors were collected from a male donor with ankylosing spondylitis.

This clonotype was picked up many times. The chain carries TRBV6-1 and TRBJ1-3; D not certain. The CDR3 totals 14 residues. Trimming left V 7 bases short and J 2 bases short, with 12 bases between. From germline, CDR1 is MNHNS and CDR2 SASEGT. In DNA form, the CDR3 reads TGTGCCAGCACTGGGCCTATTCCTGGAAACACCATATATTTT. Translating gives CASTGPIPGNTIYF.

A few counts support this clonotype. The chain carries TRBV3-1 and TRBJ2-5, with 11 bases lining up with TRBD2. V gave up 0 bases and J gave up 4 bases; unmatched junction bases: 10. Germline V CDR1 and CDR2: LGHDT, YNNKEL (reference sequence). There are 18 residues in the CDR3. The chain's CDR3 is CASSQERLTSGRRETQYF. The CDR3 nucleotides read TGTGCCAGCAGCCAAGAGAGGCTCACTAGCGGGAGAAGAGAGACCCAGTACTTC.

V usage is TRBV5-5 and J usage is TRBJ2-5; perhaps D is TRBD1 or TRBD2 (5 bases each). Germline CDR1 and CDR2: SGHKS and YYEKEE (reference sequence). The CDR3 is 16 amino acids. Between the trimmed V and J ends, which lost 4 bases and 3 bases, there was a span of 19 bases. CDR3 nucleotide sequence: TGTGCCAGCAGCGGGGATGTCCCCCGGGGCAAAGAGACCCAGTACTTC. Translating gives CASSGDVPRGKETQYF.

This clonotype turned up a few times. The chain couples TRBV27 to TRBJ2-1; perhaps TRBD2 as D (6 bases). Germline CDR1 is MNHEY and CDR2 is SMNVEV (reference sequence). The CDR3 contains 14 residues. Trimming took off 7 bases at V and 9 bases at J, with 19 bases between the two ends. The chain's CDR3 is CASTHYGDSSEQFF. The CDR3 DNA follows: TGTGCCAGCACCCACTATGGGGACTCGAGTGAGCAGTTCTTC.

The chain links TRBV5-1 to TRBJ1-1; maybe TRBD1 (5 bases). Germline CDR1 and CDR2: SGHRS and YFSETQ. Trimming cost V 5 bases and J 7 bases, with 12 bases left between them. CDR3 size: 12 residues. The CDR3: CASRSGQGEAFF. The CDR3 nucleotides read TGCGCCAGCAGGTCAGGGCAAGGTGAAGCTTTCTTT.

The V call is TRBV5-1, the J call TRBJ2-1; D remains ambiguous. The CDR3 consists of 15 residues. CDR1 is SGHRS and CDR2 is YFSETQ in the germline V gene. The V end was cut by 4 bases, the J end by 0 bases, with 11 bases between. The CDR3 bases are TGCGCCAGCAGCCAGCAGGCGAGCTCCTACAATGAGCAGTTCTTC. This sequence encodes CASSQQASSYNEQFF.

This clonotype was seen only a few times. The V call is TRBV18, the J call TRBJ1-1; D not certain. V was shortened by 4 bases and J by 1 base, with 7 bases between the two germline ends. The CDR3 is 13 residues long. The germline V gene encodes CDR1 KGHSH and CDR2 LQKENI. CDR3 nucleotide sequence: TGTGCCAGCTCACACAGCCCGAACACTGAAGCTTTCTTT. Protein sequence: CASSHSPNTEAFF.

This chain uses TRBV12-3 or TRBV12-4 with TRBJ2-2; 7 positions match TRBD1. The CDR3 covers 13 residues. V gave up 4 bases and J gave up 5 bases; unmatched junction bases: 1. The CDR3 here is CASSSTGTGELFF. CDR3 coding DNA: TGTGCCAGCAGTTCGACAGGGACCGGGGAGCTGTTTTTT.

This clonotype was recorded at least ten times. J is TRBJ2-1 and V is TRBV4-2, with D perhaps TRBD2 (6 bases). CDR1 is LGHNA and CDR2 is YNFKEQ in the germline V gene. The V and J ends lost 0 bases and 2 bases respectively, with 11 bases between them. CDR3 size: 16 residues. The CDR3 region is CASSQEAGRTYNEQFF. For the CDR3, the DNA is TGTGCCAGCAGCCAAGAGGCGGGAAGGACCTACAATGAGCAGTTCTTC.

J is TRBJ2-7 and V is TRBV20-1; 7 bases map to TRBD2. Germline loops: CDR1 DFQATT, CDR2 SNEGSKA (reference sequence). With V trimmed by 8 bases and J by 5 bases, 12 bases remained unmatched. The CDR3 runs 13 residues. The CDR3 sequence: CSSLRGSQNEQYF. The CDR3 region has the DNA TGCAGTTCCCTGCGGGGGAGCCAAAACGAGCAGTACTTC.

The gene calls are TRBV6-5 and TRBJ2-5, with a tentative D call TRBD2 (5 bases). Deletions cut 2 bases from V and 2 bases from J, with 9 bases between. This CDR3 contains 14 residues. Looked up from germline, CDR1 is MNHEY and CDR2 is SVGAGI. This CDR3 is CASSYRAGQETQYF. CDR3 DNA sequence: TGTGCCAGCAGTTACCGGGCGGGTCAAGAGACCCAGTACTTC.

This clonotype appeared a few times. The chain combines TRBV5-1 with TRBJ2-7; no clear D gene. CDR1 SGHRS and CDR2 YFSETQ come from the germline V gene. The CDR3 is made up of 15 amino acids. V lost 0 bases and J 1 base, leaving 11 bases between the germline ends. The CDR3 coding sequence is TGCGCCAGCAGCTTGGGGCAGACCGTTTCCTACGAGCAGTACTTC. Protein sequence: CASSLGQTVSYEQYF.

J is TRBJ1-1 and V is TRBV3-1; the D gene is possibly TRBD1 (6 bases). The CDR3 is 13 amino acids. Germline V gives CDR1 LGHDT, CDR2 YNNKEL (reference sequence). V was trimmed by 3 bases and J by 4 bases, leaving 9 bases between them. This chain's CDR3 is CASSHTGSTEAFF. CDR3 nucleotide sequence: TGTGCCAGCAGCCATACAGGGTCCACTGAAGCTTTCTTT.

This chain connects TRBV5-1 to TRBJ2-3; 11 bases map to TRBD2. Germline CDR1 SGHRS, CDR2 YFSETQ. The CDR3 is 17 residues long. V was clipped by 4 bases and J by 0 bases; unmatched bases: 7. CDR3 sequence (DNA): TGCGCCAGCAGCATATATAGGACTAGCGGGAGCACAGATACGCAGTATTTT. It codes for CASSIYRTSGSTDTQYF.

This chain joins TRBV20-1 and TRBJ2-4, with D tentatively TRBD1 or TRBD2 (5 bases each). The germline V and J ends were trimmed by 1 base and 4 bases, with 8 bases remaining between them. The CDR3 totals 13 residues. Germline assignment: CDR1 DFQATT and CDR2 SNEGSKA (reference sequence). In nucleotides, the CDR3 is TGCAGTGCTAGAGGGGACGTAAAAAACATTCAGTACTTC. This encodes CSARGDVKNIQYF.

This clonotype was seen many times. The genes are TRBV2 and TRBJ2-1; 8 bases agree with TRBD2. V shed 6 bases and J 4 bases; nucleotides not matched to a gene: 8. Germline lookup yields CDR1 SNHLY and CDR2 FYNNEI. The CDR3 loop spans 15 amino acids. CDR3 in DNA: TGTGCCAGCAGAATGGTAGCGGGAATGTACAATGAGCAGTTCTTC. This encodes CASRMVAGMYNEQFF. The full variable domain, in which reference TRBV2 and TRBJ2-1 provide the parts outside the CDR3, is EPEVTQTPSHQVTQMGQEVILRCVPISNHLYFYWYRQILGQKVEFLVSFYNNEISEKSEIFDDQFSVERPDGSNFTLKIRSTKLEDSAMYFCASRMVAGMYNEQFFGPGTRLTVL.

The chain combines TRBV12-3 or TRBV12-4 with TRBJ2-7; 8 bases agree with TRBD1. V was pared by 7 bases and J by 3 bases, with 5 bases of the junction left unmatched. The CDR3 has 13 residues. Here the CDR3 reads CASNGQGGYEQYF. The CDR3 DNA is TGTGCCAGCAATGGACAGGGTGGCTACGAGCAGTACTTC.

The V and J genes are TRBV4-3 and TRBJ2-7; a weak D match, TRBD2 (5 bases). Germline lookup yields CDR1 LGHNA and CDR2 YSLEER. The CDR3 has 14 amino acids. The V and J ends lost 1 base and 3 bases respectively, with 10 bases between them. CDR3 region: CASSQVVGSYEQYF. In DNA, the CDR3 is TGCGCCAGCAGCCAAGTAGTAGGGAGCTACGAGCAGTACTTC.

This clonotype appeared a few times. DNA of the CDR3: TGTGCCACCAGTGCGGGGGCGGACAATCAGCCCCAGCATTTT. Translation gives CATSAGADNQPQHF. The chain uses TRBV24-1 and TRBJ1-5; D perhaps matches TRBD1 (6 bases). CDR1 is KGHDR, CDR2 SFDVKD, per germline. This CDR3 is 14 amino acids long. V dropped 5 bases and J dropped 3 bases, with 10 bases sitting between them.